This T cell receptor (beta chain) was found in a study of blood T cells in healthy people across ages. This clonotype was observed a few times. A second about 7 to 12 cycle PCR used barcoded and J-beta primers. TCRdb re-called the 5' RACE reads with MiXCR, one entry per CDR3 protein. The table shows 1 million to 1.2 million distinct CDR3 sequences, with roughly two fifths occurring only once. This CDR3 is built from 17 residues. Per the germline V gene, CDR1 is SGHVS and CDR2 is FQNEAQ. The V end lost 1 base, the J end lost 5 bases, and 20 bases lay between the germline ends. This rearrangement joins TRBV7-8 to TRBJ1-1; D is undetermined. Sequencing was done on a sample of blood. The sequence derives from a man younger than 30 in good health. DNA for the CDR3: TGTGCCAGCAGCTTAGTTGAAATGGTGGCCGGAGGAACTGAAGCTTTCTTT. Protein sequence: CASSLVEMVAGGTEAFF.